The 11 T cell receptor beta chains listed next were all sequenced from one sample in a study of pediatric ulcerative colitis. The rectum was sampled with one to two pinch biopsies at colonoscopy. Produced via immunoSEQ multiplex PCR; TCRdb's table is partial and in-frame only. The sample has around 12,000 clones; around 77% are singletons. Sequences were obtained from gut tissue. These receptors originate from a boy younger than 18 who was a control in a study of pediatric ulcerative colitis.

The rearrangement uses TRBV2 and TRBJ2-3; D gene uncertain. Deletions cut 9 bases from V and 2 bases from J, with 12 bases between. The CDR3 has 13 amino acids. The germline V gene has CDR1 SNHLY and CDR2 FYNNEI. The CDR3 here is CASKTRPTDTQYF. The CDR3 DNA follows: TGTGCCAGTAAGACCCGGCCCACAGATACGCAGTATTTT. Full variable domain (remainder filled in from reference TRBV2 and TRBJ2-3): EPEVTQTPSHQVTQMGQEVILRCVPISNHLYFYWYRQILGQKVEFLVSFYNNEISEKSEIFDDQFSVERPDGSNFTLKIRSTKLEDSAMYFCASKTRPTDTQYFGPGTRLTVL.

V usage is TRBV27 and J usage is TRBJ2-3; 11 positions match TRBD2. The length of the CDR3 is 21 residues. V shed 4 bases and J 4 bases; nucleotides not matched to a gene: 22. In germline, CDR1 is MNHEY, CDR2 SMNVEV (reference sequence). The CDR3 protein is CASSSFLGLAGGGYWSDTQYF. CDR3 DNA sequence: TGTGCCAGCAGTTCATTCTTGGGGCTAGCGGGAGGTGGTTACTGGTCAGATACGCAGTATTTT.

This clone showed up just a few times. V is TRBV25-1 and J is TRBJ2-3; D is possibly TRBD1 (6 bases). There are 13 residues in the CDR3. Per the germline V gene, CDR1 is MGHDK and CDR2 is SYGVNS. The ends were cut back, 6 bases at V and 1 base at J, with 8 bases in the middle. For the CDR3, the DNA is TGTGCCAGCAGCCGACAGGGCACAGATACGCAGTATTTT. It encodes CASSRQGTDTQYF.

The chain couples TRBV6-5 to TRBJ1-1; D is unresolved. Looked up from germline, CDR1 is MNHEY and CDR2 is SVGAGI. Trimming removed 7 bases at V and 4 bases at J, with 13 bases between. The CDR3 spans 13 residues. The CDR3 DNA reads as TGTGCCAGCAAAACCCCGAGTGGCACTGAAGCTTTCTTT. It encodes CASKTPSGTEAFF.

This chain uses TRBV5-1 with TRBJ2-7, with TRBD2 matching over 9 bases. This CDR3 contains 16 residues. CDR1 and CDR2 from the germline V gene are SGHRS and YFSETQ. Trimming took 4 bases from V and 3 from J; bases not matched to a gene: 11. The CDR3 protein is CASSLTLTSGDYEQYF. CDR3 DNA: TGCGCCAGCAGCCTCACCCTGACTAGCGGTGACTACGAGCAGTACTTC.

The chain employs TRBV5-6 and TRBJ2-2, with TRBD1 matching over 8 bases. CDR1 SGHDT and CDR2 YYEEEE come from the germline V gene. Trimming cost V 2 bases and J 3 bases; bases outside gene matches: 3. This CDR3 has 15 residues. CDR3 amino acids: CASSFGQGDTGELFF. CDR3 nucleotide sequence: TGTGCCAGCAGCTTCGGACAGGGAGACACCGGGGAGCTGTTTTTT.

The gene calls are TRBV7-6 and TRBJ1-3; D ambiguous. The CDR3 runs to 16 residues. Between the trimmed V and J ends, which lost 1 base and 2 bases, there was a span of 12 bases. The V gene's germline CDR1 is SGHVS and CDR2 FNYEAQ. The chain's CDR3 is CASSLGLGITGNTIYF. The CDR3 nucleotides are TGTGCCAGCAGCTTAGGTCTGGGTATCACTGGAAACACCATATATTTT.

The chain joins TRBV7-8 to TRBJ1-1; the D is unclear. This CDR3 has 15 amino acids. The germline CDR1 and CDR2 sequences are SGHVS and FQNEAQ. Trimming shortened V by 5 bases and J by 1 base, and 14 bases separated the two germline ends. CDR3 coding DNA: TGTGCCAGCAGCCCATGGGTACAGCCGAACACTGAAGCTTTCTTT. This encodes CASSPWVQPNTEAFF. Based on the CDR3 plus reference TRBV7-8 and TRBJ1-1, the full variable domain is GAGVSQSPRYKVAKRGQDVALRCDPISGHVSLFWYQQALGQGPEFLTYFQNEAQLDKSGLPSDRFFAERPEGSVSTLKIQRTQQEDSAVYLCASSPWVQPNTEAFFGQGTRLTVV.

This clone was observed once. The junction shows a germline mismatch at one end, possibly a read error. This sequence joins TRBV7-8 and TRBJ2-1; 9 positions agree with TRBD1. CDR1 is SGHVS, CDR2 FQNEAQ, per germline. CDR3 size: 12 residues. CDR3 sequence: CASSPTARDRVF. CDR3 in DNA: TGTGCCAGCAGCCCCACAGCCCGGGACAGGGTCTTC.

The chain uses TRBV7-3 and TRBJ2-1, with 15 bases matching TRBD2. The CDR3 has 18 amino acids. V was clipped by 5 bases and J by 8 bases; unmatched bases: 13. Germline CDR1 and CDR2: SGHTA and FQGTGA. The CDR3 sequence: CASSLSGLAGGPVDEQFF. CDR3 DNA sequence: TGTGCCAGCAGCCTCTCCGGACTAGCGGGAGGGCCGGTCGATGAGCAGTTCTTC.

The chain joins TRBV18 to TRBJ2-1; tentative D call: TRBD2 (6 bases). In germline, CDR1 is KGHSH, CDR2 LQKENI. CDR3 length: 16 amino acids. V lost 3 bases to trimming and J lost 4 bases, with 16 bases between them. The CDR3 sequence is CASSPPVAAIYNEQFF. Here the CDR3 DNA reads TGTGCCAGCTCACCGCCGGTAGCGGCTATTTACAATGAGCAGTTCTTC.